This T cell receptor beta chain emerged from a study of metastatic and nonmetastatic thyroid tumors. Looking at the study overall: Malignant and benign thyroid patients had repertoires compared in peripheral blood and tumor or nodule tissue.

Patients had received no treatment of any kind before thyroid surgery. The authors' processing: To classify distant metastasis in papillary thyroid cancer, a model was built from CDR3 differences across clinicopathological groups. Via MiXCR, TCRdb re-called the PCR reads. Clone size and V and J calls follow TCRdb, not the original study. The sample has some 54,000 clones, roughly 18% seen once. General observations from the study: Patients with malignant thyroid tumors reportedly had significantly higher TCR beta diversity than those with benign nodules, in blood and tumor.

This clone was counted ten times or more. The antigen remains undetermined. CDR1 MDHEN and CDR2 SYDVKM come from the germline V gene. The CDR3 spans 12 residues. V lost 6 bases to trimming and J lost 7 bases, with 9 bases between them. The sample taken for sequencing was blood. The TCR sequence derives from a female donor with papillary thyroid cancer or a benign thyroid nodule (not recorded which). Some clones in this sample may be carry-over from other donors' samples. The rearrangement uses TRBV28 and TRBJ1-4; D gene ambiguous. CDR3 coding DNA: TGTGCCAGCAGCCTCCGGACTGAAAAACTGTTTTTT. Translation: CASSLRTEKLFF.